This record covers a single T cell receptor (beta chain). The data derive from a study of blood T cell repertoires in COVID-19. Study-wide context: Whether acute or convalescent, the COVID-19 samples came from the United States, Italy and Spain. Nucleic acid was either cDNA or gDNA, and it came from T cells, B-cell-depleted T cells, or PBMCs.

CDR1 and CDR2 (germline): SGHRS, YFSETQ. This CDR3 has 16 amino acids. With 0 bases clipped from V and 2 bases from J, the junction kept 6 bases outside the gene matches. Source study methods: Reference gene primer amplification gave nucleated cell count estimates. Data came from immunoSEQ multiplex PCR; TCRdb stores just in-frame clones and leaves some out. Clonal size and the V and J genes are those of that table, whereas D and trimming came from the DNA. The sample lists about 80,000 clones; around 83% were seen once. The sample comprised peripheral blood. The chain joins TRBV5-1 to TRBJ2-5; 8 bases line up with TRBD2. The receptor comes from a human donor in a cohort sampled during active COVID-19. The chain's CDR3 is CASSLGGLAGQETQYF. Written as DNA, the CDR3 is TGCGCCAGCAGCTTGGGGGGGCTAGCGGGTCAAGAGACCCAGTACTTC.